The source of this T cell receptor beta chain is a study of cytomegalovirus exposure and HLA in healthy donors. Researchers ran the PCR with 60 Vbeta and 13 Jbeta primers. Only in-frame clones appear in the TCRdb table, and some are missing; sequencing was by immunoSEQ multiplex PCR. The table has approximately 140,000 clones, about 83% seen once. Study-wide points: Rarity characterized most TCR sequences, yet some public TCRs appeared in many donors.

Points on this clone: Its target is not known.

This receptor was identified in a man aged 40-49 years in good health and CMV-seropositive. Sequenced sample: PBMCs.

CDR3 loop: CASSLQGHGYTF. CDR3 DNA: TGTGCCAGCAGCTTACAGGGTCATGGCTACACCTTC. V and J are TRBV5-6 and TRBJ1-2; D is possibly TRBD1 (6 bases). Germline V gene sequence: CDR1 SGHDT, CDR2 YYEEEE. The CDR3 is 12 amino acids. Trimming removed 2 bases from V and 6 bases from J, with 8 bases in between.